These T cell receptor beta chains were read from a single sample in a study of cytomegalovirus exposure and HLA in healthy donors. The assay was immunoSEQ multiplex PCR, and TCRdb's table has in-frame clones only and misses some. The data hold about 20,000 clones, with around 77% observed a single time. The sample taken for sequencing was PBMCs. All receptors come from a man aged 55 to 69 in good health and CMV-seronegative. The CDR3 runs from the conserved cysteine through the conserved F or W. D genes are given only for firm matches. A row's size may be missing; if present it is once, few, many or a size class.

TRBJ2-5 - TRBD2 TRBV28 CASSLGGVEKETQYF TGTGCCAGCAGTTTGGGAGGGGTGGAAAAGGAGACCCAGTACTTC
TRBJ2-5 - - TRBV11-2 CASSLFSRGAGQETQYF TGTGCCAGCAGCTTATTCTCCAGGGGAGCGGGGCAAGAGACCCAGTACTTC
TRBJ2-7 - TRBD1 TRBV28 CASRPGTGDYEQYF TGTGCCAGCAGACCCGGGACAGGGGACTACGAGCAGTACTTC
TRBJ2-1 - - TRBV12-5 CASGLGAGYYNEQFF TGTGCTAGTGGTTTGGGGGCAGGGTACTACAATGAGCAGTTCTTC
TRBJ2-7 - - TRBV20-1 CSAEALGEQYF TGCAGTGCTGAGGCCTTAGGCGAGCAGTACTTC
TRBJ2-3 - TRBD2 TRBV7-3 CASSSTGTSGRGDTQYF TGTGCCAGCAGTTCTACCGGGACTAGCGGTAGGGGGGATACGCAGTATTTT
TRBJ2-2 - TRBD2 TRBV6-6 CASKNPRGGGTGELFF TGTGCCAGCAAGAACCCTCGGGGCGGGGGGACCGGGGAGCTGTTTTTT
TRBJ1-4 - TRBD1 TRBV6-1 CASRRTGGQGEKLFF TGTGCCAGCAGACGAACAGGGGGCCAGGGTGAAAAACTGTTTTTT
TRBJ2-1 once TRBD1 TRBV27 CASSSRGTGDEPRSSYNEQFF TGTGCCAGCAGTAGTAGGGGGACAGGGGACGAGCCTAGGAGCTCCTACAATGAGCAGTTCTTC
TRBJ2-5 - - TRBV7-6 CASTVLSSGETQYF TGTGCCAGCACCGTACTCTCGTCCGGGGAGACCCAGTACTTC
TRBJ2-4 - - TRBV14 CASSPQGWGKNIQYF TGTGCCAGCAGCCCCCAGGGTTGGGGCAAAAACATTCAGTACTTC
TRBJ2-5 - - TRBV9 CASSVEWTRWGTQYF TGTGCCAGCAGCGTAGAGTGGACTCGATGGGGGACCCAGTACTTC
TRBJ1-4 - - TRBV7-9 CASTLAGGGDEKLFF TGTGCCAGCACCCTAGCGGGCGGGGGGGATGAAAAACTGTTTTTT
TRBJ2-3 few - TRBV6-4 CASSDSYGHGSDTQYF TGTGCCAGCAGTGACTCCTACGGCCACGGGTCAGATACGCAGTATTTT
TRBJ1-1 - - TRBV12-2 CASRFTPLRRVNTEAFF TGTGCAAGTCGCTTCACGCCCCTGAGGCGGGTGAACACTGAAGCTTTCTTT
TRBJ2-3 once TRBD2 TRBV19 CASKASGSSTDTQYF TGTGCCAGTAAGGCTAGCGGGTCTAGCACAGATACGCAGTATTTT
TRBJ2-2 once - TRBV5-1 CASSSLTGELFF TGCGCCAGCAGCTCCCTCACCGGGGAGCTGTTTTTT
TRBJ1-4 - - TRBV11-2 CPSSKRGWANEKLFF TGTCCCAGCAGTAAAAGGGGGTGGGCTAATGAAAAACTGTTTTTT
TRBJ1-4 few - TRBV6-1 CASSGRGTGRNEKLFF TGTGCCAGCAGTGGACGGGGAACAGGGCGTAATGAAAAACTGTTTTTT
TRBJ2-3 once - TRBV25-1 CASSPFSTDTQYF TGTGCCAGCAGTCCCTTTAGCACAGATACGCAGTATTTT
TRBJ2-1 - TRBD2 TRBV7-3 CASSLNPGLAGGPRGEQFF TGTGCCAGCAGCTTAAACCCGGGACTAGCGGGGGGCCCTAGGGGTGAGCAGTTCTTC
TRBJ1-4 - - TRBV7-9 CASRYGSNEKLFF TGTGCCAGCAGATATGGGAGTAATGAAAAACTGTTTTTT
TRBJ1-2 - TRBD1 TRBV10-2 CASTTTGTGGANYGYTF TGCGCCAGCACCACGACCGGGACAGGGGGAGCTAACTATGGCTACACCTTC
TRBJ2-7 - TRBD2 TRBV7-6 CASSPQLAGGPYEQYF TGTGCCAGCAGCCCCCAACTAGCGGGGGGTCCCTACGAGCAGTACTTC
TRBJ2-7 - TRBD1 TRBV7-2 CASSLDGQGGEQYF TGTGCCAGCAGCTTAGACGGACAGGGGGGCGAGCAGTACTTC
TRBJ2-3 - - TRBV7-3 CASSLDGGATDTQYF TGTGCCAGCAGCTTAGACGGAGGGGCCACAGATACGCAGTATTTT
TRBJ1-1 - - TRBV11-2 CASSLQLGTAGKGAFF TGTGCCAGCAGCTTACAATTGGGGACCGCGGGGAAGGGAGCTTTCTTT
TRBJ1-1 - - TRBV14 CASSQDRWRGGVMNTEAFF TGTGCCAGCAGCCAAGATCGATGGAGGGGAGGTGTCATGAACACTGAAGCTTTCTTT
TRBJ1-6 - - TRBV7-2 CASSYKQDNSPLHF TGTGCCAGCAGCTACAAACAGGATAATTCACCCCTCCACTTT
TRBJ2-2 - TRBD1 TRBV5-1 CASSFGRTGIGELFF TGCGCCAGCAGCTTTGGGAGGACAGGGATCGGGGAGCTGTTTTTT
TRBJ1-3 - TRBD1 TRBV6-5 CASIKQQGGGNTIYF TGTGCCAGCATCAAACAACAGGGGGGAGGAAACACCATATATTTT
TRBJ2-3 - - TRBV28 CASSPWGTGTWYTQYF TGTGCCAGCAGCCCCTGGGGGACTGGGACGTGGTATACGCAGTATTTT
TRBJ2-7 - - TRBV11-3 CASSPLDRPYEQYF TGTGCCAGCAGTCCACTTGACAGGCCCTACGAGCAGTACTTC
TRBJ2-7 - - TRBV4-1 CASSQGIEHEQYF TGCGCCAGCAGCCAAGGAATCGAGCACGAGCAGTACTTC
TRBJ1-2 - - TRBV19 CASMDSPYGYTF TGTGCCAGTATGGACAGTCCCTATGGCTACACCTTC
TRBJ2-1 - TRBD2 TRBV7-3 CASSLTAGLLNEQFF TGTGCCAGCTCCCTGACAGCGGGACTCCTCAATGAGCAGTTCTTC
TRBJ1-3 - - TRBV29-1 CSVEQGAANTIYF TGCAGCGTTGAACAGGGCGCGGCAAACACCATATATTTT
TRBJ2-2 - - TRBV4-1 CASSQDRLEWNTGELFF TGCGCCAGCAGCCAAGATAGGCTGGAGTGGAACACCGGGGAGCTGTTTTTT